This entry concerns a single T cell receptor beta chain. Its antigen is not known. Germline CDR1 SGHDT, CDR2 YYEEEE. The CDR3 has 15 residues. With 0 bases removed from V and 3 bases from J, the gap between germline ends came to 10 bases. This sample is part of a study of T cell repertoires and HLA-DP antigens. This table comes from immunoSEQ multiplex PCR, and its TCRdb copy is limited to in-frame clones, with some not included. The sample has some 120,000 clones; 80% to 95% are singletons. The clonotype was recovered from a woman under 30 in good health and CMV-seronegative. The chain uses TRBV5-6 and TRBJ1-3; D uncertain. Sequencing used CD4+ T cells from PBMCs. The DNA for the CDR3 is TGTGCCAGCAGCTTGGCCAACGGGTTTGGAAACACCATATATTTT. This translates into CASSLANGFGNTIYF.